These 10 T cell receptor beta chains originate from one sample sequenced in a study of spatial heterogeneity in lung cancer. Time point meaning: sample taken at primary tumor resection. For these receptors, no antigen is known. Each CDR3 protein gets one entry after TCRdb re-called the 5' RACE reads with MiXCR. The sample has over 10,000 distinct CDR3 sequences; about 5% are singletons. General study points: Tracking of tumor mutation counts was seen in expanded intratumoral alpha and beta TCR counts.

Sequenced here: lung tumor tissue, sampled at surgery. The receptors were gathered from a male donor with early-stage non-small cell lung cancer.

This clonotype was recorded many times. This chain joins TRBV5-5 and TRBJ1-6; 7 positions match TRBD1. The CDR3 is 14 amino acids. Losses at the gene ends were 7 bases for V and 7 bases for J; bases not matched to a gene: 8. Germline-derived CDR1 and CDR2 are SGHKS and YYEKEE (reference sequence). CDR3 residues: CASRLGTANSPLHF. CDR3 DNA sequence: TGTGCCAGCCGGCTGGGGACAGCGAATTCACCCCTCCACTTT.

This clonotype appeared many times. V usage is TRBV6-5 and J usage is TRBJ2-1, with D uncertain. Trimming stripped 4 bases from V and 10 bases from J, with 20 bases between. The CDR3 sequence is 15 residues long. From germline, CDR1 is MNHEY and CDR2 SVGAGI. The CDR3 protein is CASSSLSARPEEQFF. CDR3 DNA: TGTGCCAGCAGTTCCCTATCCGCAAGGCCGGAGGAGCAGTTCTTC.

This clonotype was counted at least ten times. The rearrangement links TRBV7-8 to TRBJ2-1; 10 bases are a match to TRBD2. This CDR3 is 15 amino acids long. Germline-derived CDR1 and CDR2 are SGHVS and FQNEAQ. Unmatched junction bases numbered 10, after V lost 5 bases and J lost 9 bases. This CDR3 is CASSRTSGRQGEQFF. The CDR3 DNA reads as TGTGCCAGCAGCCGGACTAGCGGACGACAGGGTGAGCAGTTCTTC.

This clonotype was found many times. CDR3 nucleotides: TGTGCCAGCAGGCGGGAGAACACCGGGGAGCTGTTTTTT. The encoded protein is CASRRENTGELFF. The V gene is TRBV2, the J gene TRBJ2-2, with D perhaps matching TRBD2 (6 bases). The CDR3 is 13 amino acids. V was trimmed by 6 bases and J by 1 base, leaving 6 bases between them. Germline loops: CDR1 SNHLY, CDR2 FYNNEI.

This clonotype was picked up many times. CDR3: CSARDSGNTEAFF. As DNA, the CDR3 is TGCAGTGCTAGGGATAGTGGGAACACTGAAGCTTTCTTT. V usage is TRBV20-1 and J usage is TRBJ1-1; D not certain. Trimming shortened V by 3 bases and J by 1 base, and 9 bases separated the two germline ends. Germline V gives CDR1 DFQATT, CDR2 SNEGSKA (reference sequence). CDR3 size: 13 residues.

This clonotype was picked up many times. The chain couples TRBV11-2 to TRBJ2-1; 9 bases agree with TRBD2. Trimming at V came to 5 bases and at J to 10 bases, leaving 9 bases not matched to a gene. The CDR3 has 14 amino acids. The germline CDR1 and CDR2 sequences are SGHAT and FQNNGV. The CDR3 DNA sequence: TGTGCCAGCAGCCGACAACCGACTAGCGGAGAGCAGTTCTTC. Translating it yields CASSRQPTSGEQFF.

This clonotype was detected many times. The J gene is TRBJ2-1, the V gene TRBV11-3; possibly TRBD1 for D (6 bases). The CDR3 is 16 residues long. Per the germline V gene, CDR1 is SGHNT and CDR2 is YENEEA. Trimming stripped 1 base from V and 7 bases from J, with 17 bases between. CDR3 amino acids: CASSLAGQQTRNEQFF. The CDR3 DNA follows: TGTGCCAGCAGCTTAGCTGGACAGCAAACTAGGAATGAGCAGTTCTTC.

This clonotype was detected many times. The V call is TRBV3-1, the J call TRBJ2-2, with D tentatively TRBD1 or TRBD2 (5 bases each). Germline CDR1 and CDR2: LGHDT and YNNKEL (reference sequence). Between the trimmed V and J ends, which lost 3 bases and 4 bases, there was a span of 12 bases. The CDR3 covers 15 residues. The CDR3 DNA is TGTGCCAGCAGCCAGGGGGTAGCGATCACCGGGGAGCTGTTTTTT. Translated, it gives CASSQGVAITGELFF.

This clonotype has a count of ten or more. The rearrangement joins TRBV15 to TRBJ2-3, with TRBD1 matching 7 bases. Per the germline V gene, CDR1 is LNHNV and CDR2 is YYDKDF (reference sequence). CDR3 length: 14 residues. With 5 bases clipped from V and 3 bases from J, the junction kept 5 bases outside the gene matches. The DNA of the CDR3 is TGTGCCACCAGCTGGGACAGAAAGACAGATACGCAGTATTTT. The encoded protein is CATSWDRKTDTQYF. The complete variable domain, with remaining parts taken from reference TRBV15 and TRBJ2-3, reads DAMVIQNPRYQVTQFGKPVTLSCSQTLNHNVMYWYQQKSSQAPKLLFHYYDKDFNNEADTPDNFQSRRPNTSFCFLDIRSPGLGDTAMYLCATSWDRKTDTQYFGPGTRLTVL.

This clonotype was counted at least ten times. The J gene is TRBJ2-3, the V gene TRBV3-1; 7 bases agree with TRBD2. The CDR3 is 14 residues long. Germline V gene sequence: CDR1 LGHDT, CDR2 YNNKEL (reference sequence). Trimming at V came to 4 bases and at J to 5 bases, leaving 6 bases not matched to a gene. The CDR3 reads CASSRGEGIDTQYF. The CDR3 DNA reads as TGTGCCAGCAGCCGGGGGGAGGGGATAGATACGCAGTATTTT.